Listed below are T cell receptor beta chains from one sample, sequenced in a study of vaccination and CD4 T cells after COVID-19. The antigens for these receptors are not known. TCRdb passed the PCR reads through MiXCR, listing each CDR3 protein once. Of about 20,000 distinct CDR3 sequences in the sample, approximately 60% were seen once. Sequencing was carried out using CD4+ T cells from blood, cultured in vitro. The source of these receptors is a human donor who had recovered from COVID-19. The CDR3 runs from the conserved cysteine through the conserved F or W. A D gene is named only where the DNA matches it firmly. Size values are once, few and many counts, or a class for expanded clones, and some rows have none.

D gene: NA
clone size: once
J gene: TRBJ2-5
V gene: TRBV20-1
CDR3 protein: CSAPDDRQETQYF
CDR3 DNA: TGCAGTGCACCTGACGACCGTCAAGAGACCCAGTACTTC

D gene: TRBD2
clone size: NA
J gene: TRBJ2-3
V gene: TRBV30
CDR3 protein: CAWSTMGTTSDTQYF
CDR3 DNA: TGTGCCTGGAGTACGATGGGGACTACCTCAGATACGCAGTATTTT

D gene: NA
clone size: NA
J gene: TRBJ2-1
V gene: TRBV7-2
CDR3 protein: CASSPQGLRQFF
CDR3 DNA: TGTGCCAGCAGCCCCCAGGGTCTACGGCAGTTCTTC

D gene: TRBD1
clone size: NA
J gene: TRBJ1-2
V gene: TRBV7-9
CDR3 protein: CASSLRDSGYTF
CDR3 DNA: TGTGCCAGCAGCTTGCGGGACAGTGGCTACACCTTC

D gene: NA
clone size: few
J gene: TRBJ2-7
V gene: TRBV27
CDR3 protein: CASNSLGAEAGYEQYF
CDR3 DNA: TGTGCCAGCAATTCCCTAGGGGCGGAGGCGGGCTACGAGCAGTACTTC

D gene: NA
clone size: few
J gene: TRBJ2-2
V gene: TRBV7-9
CDR3 protein: CASSLSPRDTGELFF
CDR3 DNA: TGTGCCAGCAGCTTATCCCCCCGGGACACCGGGGAGCTGTTTTTT

D gene: NA
clone size: NA
J gene: TRBJ1-4
V gene: TRBV20-1
CDR3 protein: CSASFATNEKLFF
CDR3 DNA: TGCAGTGCTAGTTTTGCAACTAATGAAAAACTGTTTTTT

D gene: NA
clone size: NA
J gene: TRBJ1-1
V gene: TRBV30
CDR3 protein: CAWSSQDTEAFF
CDR3 DNA: TGTGCCTGGAGTTCCCAGGACACTGAAGCTTTCTTT

D gene: NA
clone size: NA
J gene: TRBJ2-7
V gene: TRBV7-8
CDR3 protein: CASSFSYEQYF
CDR3 DNA: TGTGCCAGCAGCTTCTCCTACGAGCAGTACTTC

D gene: TRBD1
clone size: NA
J gene: TRBJ1-1
V gene: TRBV6-5
CDR3 protein: CASSYSPSVGGGEAFF
CDR3 DNA: TGTGCCAGCAGTTACTCACCTAGTGTAGGGGGCGGGGAAGCTTTCTTT

D gene: TRBD2
clone size: NA
J gene: TRBJ2-2
V gene: TRBV7-6
CDR3 protein: CASSPTSGSSGELFF
CDR3 DNA: TGTGCCAGCAGCCCGACTAGCGGGAGTTCCGGGGAGCTGTTTTTT

D gene: NA
clone size: NA
J gene: TRBJ2-1
V gene: TRBV27
CDR3 protein: CASSLSGQGGKQFF
CDR3 DNA: TGTGCCAGCAGTTTATCGGGGCAGGGAGGCAAGCAGTTCTTC

D gene: NA
clone size: NA
J gene: TRBJ1-2
V gene: TRBV7-9
CDR3 protein: CASSLSRAAYGYTF
CDR3 DNA: TGTGCCAGCAGCTTATCAAGGGCTGCTTATGGCTACACCTTC

D gene: NA
clone size: NA
J gene: TRBJ2-7
V gene: TRBV10-3
CDR3 protein: CAIRGEGYEQYF
CDR3 DNA: TGTGCCATCAGGGGCGAGGGCTACGAGCAGTACTTC

D gene: TRBD1
clone size: NA
J gene: TRBJ1-2
V gene: TRBV11-3
CDR3 protein: CASRTGTGGAGYTF
CDR3 DNA: TGTGCCAGCAGAACCGGGACAGGGGGCGCGGGCTACACCTTC

D gene: TRBD1
clone size: once
J gene: TRBJ1-2
V gene: TRBV28
CDR3 protein: CASSSGQGVYGYTF
CDR3 DNA: TGTGCCAGCAGTTCGGGACAGGGGGTATATGGCTACACCTTC

D gene: NA
clone size: NA
J gene: TRBJ2-7
V gene: TRBV19
CDR3 protein: CASSITSGPYEQYF
CDR3 DNA: TGTGCCAGTAGTATAACTTCAGGCCCCTACGAGCAGTACTTC

D gene: NA
clone size: NA
J gene: TRBJ1-2
V gene: TRBV27
CDR3 protein: CASSLMGAGYGYTF
CDR3 DNA: TGTGCCAGCAGTTTAATGGGGGCAGGGTATGGCTACACCTTC

D gene: NA
clone size: NA
J gene: TRBJ2-6
V gene: TRBV28
CDR3 protein: CASSSAGAGANVLTF
CDR3 DNA: TGTGCCAGCAGCTCCGCAGGGGCTGGGGCCAACGTCCTGACTTTC

D gene: TRBD2
clone size: NA
J gene: TRBJ2-3
V gene: TRBV10-3
CDR3 protein: CAISEREGYTQYF
CDR3 DNA: TGTGCCATCAGTGAACGGGAGGGGTATACGCAGTATTTT

D gene: TRBD1
clone size: NA
J gene: TRBJ1-6
V gene: TRBV27
CDR3 protein: CASRYDRAKFLNSPLHF
CDR3 DNA: TGTGCCAGCAGGTACGACAGGGCAAAGTTCCTGAATTCACCCCTCCACTTT

D gene: TRBD2
clone size: few
J gene: TRBJ2-1
V gene: TRBV28
CDR3 protein: CASSTSGRVNEQFF
CDR3 DNA: TGTGCCAGCAGTACTAGCGGGAGGGTGAATGAGCAGTTCTTC

D gene: NA
clone size: NA
J gene: TRBJ2-3
V gene: TRBV6-4
CDR3 protein: CASKGDFFTDTQYF
CDR3 DNA: TGTGCCAGCAAGGGGGATTTTTTCACAGATACGCAGTATTTT

D gene: NA
clone size: NA
J gene: TRBJ1-6
V gene: TRBV20-1
CDR3 protein: CSARPPLGALASPLHF
CDR3 DNA: TGCAGTGCTCGCCCCCCATTAGGGGCCCTCGCTTCACCCCTCCACTTT

D gene: NA
clone size: NA
J gene: TRBJ1-2
V gene: TRBV3-1
CDR3 protein: CASSQVPGFGYTF
CDR3 DNA: TGTGCCAGCAGCCAAGTTCCCGGGTTTGGCTACACCTTC